Shown below are 12 T cell receptor beta chains from a single sample sequenced in a study of blood T cell repertoires in COVID-19. TCRdb's copy holds only in-frame clones and misses some; the assay was immunoSEQ multiplex PCR. The sample contains 95,000 to 120,000 clones, roughly 80% of which appear only once. The specimen was peripheral blood. The source of these receptors is a woman in her 40s with acute or convalescent COVID-19.

Here the CDR3 DNA reads TGTGCCAGTAGTATAGGTAACAGGGCTAGTGCCAACAATGAGCAGTTCTTC. Translation: CASSIGNRASANNEQFF. The chain joins TRBV19 to TRBJ2-1, with D perhaps TRBD1 (6 bases). The V gene lost 1 base and the J gene lost 5 bases, with 18 bases spanning the gap. The germline V gene has CDR1 LNHDA and CDR2 SQIVND (reference sequence). CDR3 length: 17 residues.

V is TRBV4-1 and J is TRBJ1-6; D ambiguous. V shed 0 bases and J shed 0 bases, with 6 bases lying between them. This CDR3 region has 16 residues. Germline V CDR1 and CDR2: MGHRA, YSYEKL. CDR3 bases: TGCGCCAGCAGCCAAGACTCGAGCTCCTATAATTCACCCCTCCACTTT. Translation: CASSQDSSSYNSPLHF.

The rearrangement uses TRBV7-7 and TRBJ2-2, with D possibly being TRBD2 (6 bases). V lost 5 bases, J lost 5 bases, and 15 bases lay in between. CDR1 and CDR2 (germline): SSHAT, FNYEAQ (reference sequence). The CDR3 is 15 residues long. CDR3 bases: TGTGCCAGCAGCCCAGAGGGGAGGAGTACCGGGGAGCTGTTTTTT. Translating it yields CASSPEGRSTGELFF.

Of note for this clone: Other DNA sequences in this specimen translate into the identical CDR3. This chain connects TRBV28 to TRBJ1-2, with D unresolved. Germline CDR1 reads MDHEN; CDR2 reads SYDVKM. V lost 1 base and J 8 bases, leaving 8 bases between the germline ends. CDR3 length: 12 residues. The CDR3 coding sequence is TGTGCCAGCAGTTTATCTTCCGGGGGCTACACCTTC. Translation gives CASSLSSGGYTF.

The V call is TRBV28, the J call TRBJ1-4, with a possible D match to TRBD1 (5 bases). The V end lost 3 bases, the J end lost 0 bases, and 14 bases lay between the germline ends. The germline V gene has CDR1 MDHEN and CDR2 SYDVKM. This CDR3 region has 17 residues. DNA for the CDR3: TGTGCCAGCAGTTTTGGGGCAGTATTGTCAACTAATGAAAAACTGTTTTTT. This sequence encodes CASSFGAVLSTNEKLFF.

The rearrangement links TRBV18 to TRBJ1-4, with a possible D match to TRBD1 (5 bases). The V end lost 3 bases, the J end lost 7 bases, and 15 bases lay between the germline ends. Germline-derived CDR1 and CDR2 are KGHSH and LQKENI. This CDR3 is built from 15 residues. The CDR3 coding sequence is TGTGCCAGCTCACCGCAAACAGGTTTAGGTGAAAAACTGTTTTTT. It codes for CASSPQTGLGEKLFF.

This clone appeared a single time. This chain uses TRBV6-6 with TRBJ1-2; 9 nucleotides line up with TRBD1. The trim removed 5 bases at V and 2 bases at J, leaving 6 bases unmatched. From germline, CDR1 is MNHNY and CDR2 SVGAGI (reference sequence). CDR3 size: 15 residues. The DNA for the CDR3 is TGTGCCAGCAGTGGACAGGGGCGCCAAAACTATGGCTACACCTTC. Amino acids: CASSGQGRQNYGYTF.

The chain has TRBV5-1 and TRBJ2-3; 9 bases are shared with TRBD1. The ends lost 0 bases at V and 1 base at J; junction bases unmatched: 12. Looked up from germline, CDR1 is SGHRS and CDR2 is YFSETQ. This CDR3 comprises 19 residues. The CDR3, as DNA: TGCGCCAGCAGCTTGGACAGGGGGCATTACCTAGAAGGCACAGATACGCAGTATTTT. It translates to CASSLDRGHYLEGTDTQYF.

This chain uses TRBV11-2 with TRBJ1-6; D is unresolved. CDR1 SGHAT and CDR2 FQNNGV come from the germline V gene. The CDR3 length is 12 residues. The V end lost 5 bases, the J end lost 13 bases, and 12 bases lay between the germline ends. As DNA, the CDR3 is TGTGCCAGCAGCCCGTCGGGGTTGCCCCTCCACTTT. Translation: CASSPSGLPLHF.

V and J are TRBV7-6 and TRBJ2-1; TRBD2 matches 7 bases. The CDR3 loop spans 15 amino acids. Trimming removed 2 bases from V and 6 bases from J; junction bases left unmatched: 7. Germline loops: CDR1 SGHVS, CDR2 FNYEAQ. CDR3 loop: CASSLMGLPSNEQFF. CDR3 sequence (DNA): TGTGCCAGCAGCTTAATGGGACTACCCTCCAATGAGCAGTTCTTC.

The chain links TRBV9 to TRBJ1-1; no definite D call. Germline V lookup: CDR1 SGDLS, CDR2 YYNGEE. The length of the CDR3 is 13 residues. The ends were cut back, 4 bases at V and 0 bases at J, with 7 bases in the middle. The CDR3, as DNA: TGTGCCAGCAGCCCCATCATGAACACTGAAGCTTTCTTT. Its translation is CASSPIMNTEAFF.

This chain joins TRBV18 and TRBJ1-1; D unclear. The length of the CDR3 is 14 residues. V was pared by 0 bases and J by 4 bases, with 9 bases between. Per the germline V gene, CDR1 is KGHSH and CDR2 is LQKENI. In nucleotides, the CDR3 is TGTGCCAGCTCACCACCCTGGGGAGGCACTGAAGCTTTCTTT. Its protein is CASSPPWGGTEAFF.